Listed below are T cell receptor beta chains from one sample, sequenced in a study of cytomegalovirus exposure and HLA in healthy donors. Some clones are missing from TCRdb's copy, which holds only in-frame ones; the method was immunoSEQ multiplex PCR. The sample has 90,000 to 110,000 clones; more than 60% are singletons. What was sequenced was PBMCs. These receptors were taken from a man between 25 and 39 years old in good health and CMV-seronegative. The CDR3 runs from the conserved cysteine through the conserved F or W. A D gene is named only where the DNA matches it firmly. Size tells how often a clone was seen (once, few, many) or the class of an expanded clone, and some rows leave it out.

cdr3_aa: CASSTGLASHEQFF
cdr3_nt: TGTGCCAGCAGCACGGGACTAGCGTCCCATGAGCAGTTCTTC
clone_size: NA
j_call: TRBJ2-1
v_call: TRBV11-2
d_call: TRBD2

cdr3_aa: CASSPPDRGGVF
cdr3_nt: TGTGCCAGCAGTCCACCGGACAGGGGGGGAGTCTTT
clone_size: few
j_call: TRBJ1-1
v_call: TRBV28
d_call: TRBD1

cdr3_aa: CATSRDRGGDTIYF
cdr3_nt: TGTGCCACCAGCAGAGATCGAGGGGGTGACACCATATATTTT
clone_size: few
j_call: TRBJ1-3
v_call: TRBV15
d_call: NA

cdr3_aa: CASSKRGLGSREQYF
cdr3_nt: TGTGCCAGCAGTAAAAGGGGCCTTGGATCTCGGGAGCAGTACTTC
clone_size: NA
j_call: TRBJ2-7
v_call: TRBV6-5
d_call: NA

cdr3_aa: CASSVGGGSYNEQFF
cdr3_nt: TGTGCCAGCAGCGTAGGCGGAGGGTCCTACAATGAGCAGTTCTTC
clone_size: NA
j_call: TRBJ2-1
v_call: TRBV9
d_call: NA

cdr3_aa: CASSDKRSTGELFF
cdr3_nt: TGTGCCAGCAGTGATAAGAGGAGCACCGGGGAGCTGTTTTTT
clone_size: NA
j_call: TRBJ2-2
v_call: TRBV6-1
d_call: NA

cdr3_aa: CASTHRGGRAGGELFF
cdr3_nt: TGTGCCAGCACGCATCGGGGCGGGAGGGCCGGCGGGGAGCTGTTTTTT
clone_size: NA
j_call: TRBJ2-2
v_call: TRBV7-8
d_call: TRBD2

cdr3_aa: CASSLALSAGQETQYF
cdr3_nt: TGTGCCAGCAGCTTAGCGCTTTCGGCAGGGCAAGAGACCCAGTACTTC
clone_size: once
j_call: TRBJ2-5
v_call: TRBV7-7
d_call: NA

cdr3_aa: CASSRLYGYTF
cdr3_nt: TGTGCCAGCAGCCGACTATATGGCTACACCTTC
clone_size: NA
j_call: TRBJ1-2
v_call: TRBV5-6
d_call: NA

cdr3_aa: CASSEGQGAFTEAFF
cdr3_nt: TGTGCCAGCAGTGAGGGACAGGGGGCGTTTACTGAAGCTTTCTTT
clone_size: few
j_call: TRBJ1-1
v_call: TRBV6-1
d_call: TRBD1

cdr3_aa: CASREGVGGTQYF
cdr3_nt: TGTGCCAGCCGGGAGGGGGTTGGTGGTACGCAGTATTTT
clone_size: NA
j_call: TRBJ2-3
v_call: TRBV25-1
d_call: TRBD2

cdr3_aa: CASRLPGLCNEQFF
cdr3_nt: TGTGCCAGCAGACTCCCAGGGCTTTGCAATGAGCAGTTCTTC
clone_size: NA
j_call: TRBJ2-1
v_call: TRBV9
d_call: NA

cdr3_aa: CASRAQEGQPQHF
cdr3_nt: TGTGCCAGCAGGGCACAAGAGGGTCAGCCCCAGCATTTT
clone_size: NA
j_call: TRBJ1-5
v_call: TRBV7-9
d_call: NA

cdr3_aa: CASSVRDEQFF
cdr3_nt: TGTGCCAGCAGTGTCAGGGATGAGCAGTTCTTC
clone_size: NA
j_call: TRBJ2-1
v_call: TRBV6-1
d_call: NA

cdr3_aa: CASSKSGGYEQYF
cdr3_nt: TGTGCCAGCAGTAAGAGTGGGGGGTACGAGCAGTACTTC
clone_size: few
j_call: TRBJ2-7
v_call: TRBV6-5
d_call: NA

cdr3_aa: CAISLTGEQYF
cdr3_nt: TGTGCCATCAGCCTGACTGGCGAGCAGTACTTC
clone_size: NA
j_call: TRBJ2-7
v_call: TRBV10-3
d_call: NA

cdr3_aa: CASSLGGGETEAFF
cdr3_nt: TGTGCCAGCAGTTTAGGAGGGGGGGAAACTGAAGCTTTCTTT
clone_size: NA
j_call: TRBJ1-1
v_call: TRBV27
d_call: NA

cdr3_aa: CATAKLGQMNTEAFF
cdr3_nt: TGTGCGACAGCGAAGTTAGGACAAATGAACACTGAAGCTTTCTTT
clone_size: few
j_call: TRBJ1-1
v_call: TRBV19
d_call: NA

cdr3_aa: CASSLGRGFEQFF
cdr3_nt: TGTGCCAGCAGCTTAGGGCGGGGGTTTGAGCAGTTCTTC
clone_size: once
j_call: TRBJ2-1
v_call: TRBV7-2
d_call: TRBD2

cdr3_aa: CASSVEGSNQPQHF
cdr3_nt: TGTGCCAGCAGTGTAGAGGGCAGTAATCAGCCCCAGCATTTT
clone_size: NA
j_call: TRBJ1-5
v_call: TRBV2
d_call: NA

cdr3_aa: CASRGAGVAAGELFF
cdr3_nt: TGTGCCAGCAGAGGGGCAGGGGTAGCAGCCGGGGAGCTGTTTTTT
clone_size: few
j_call: TRBJ2-2
v_call: TRBV28
d_call: NA

cdr3_aa: CASSLWGLEYF
cdr3_nt: TGTGCCAGCAGTTTATGGGGACTAGAGTACTTC
clone_size: few
j_call: TRBJ2-5
v_call: TRBV28
d_call: TRBD2

cdr3_aa: CASSSERDTRYGYTF
cdr3_nt: TGTGCCAGCAGCAGCGAGCGGGACACTCGATATGGCTACACCTTC
clone_size: NA
j_call: TRBJ1-2
v_call: TRBV5-4
d_call: NA

cdr3_aa: CASSPRTSGDYEQYF
cdr3_nt: TGTGCCAGCAGCCCTAGGACTAGCGGGGACTACGAGCAGTACTTC
clone_size: once
j_call: TRBJ2-7
v_call: TRBV11-2
d_call: TRBD2